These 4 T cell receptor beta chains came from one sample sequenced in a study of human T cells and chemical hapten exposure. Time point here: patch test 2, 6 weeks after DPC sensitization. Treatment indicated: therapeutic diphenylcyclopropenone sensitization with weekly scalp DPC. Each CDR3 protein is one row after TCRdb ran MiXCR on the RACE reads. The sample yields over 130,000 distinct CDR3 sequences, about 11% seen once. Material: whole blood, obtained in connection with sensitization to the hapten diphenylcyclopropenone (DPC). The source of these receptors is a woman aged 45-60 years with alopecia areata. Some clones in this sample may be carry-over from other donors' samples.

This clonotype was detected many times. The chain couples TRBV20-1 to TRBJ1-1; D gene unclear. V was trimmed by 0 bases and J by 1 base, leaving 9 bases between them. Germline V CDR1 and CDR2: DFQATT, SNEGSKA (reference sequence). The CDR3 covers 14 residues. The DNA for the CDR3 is TGCAGTGCTAGAGATATGAGGGAGAACACTGAAGCTTTCTTT. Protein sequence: CSARDMRENTEAFF.

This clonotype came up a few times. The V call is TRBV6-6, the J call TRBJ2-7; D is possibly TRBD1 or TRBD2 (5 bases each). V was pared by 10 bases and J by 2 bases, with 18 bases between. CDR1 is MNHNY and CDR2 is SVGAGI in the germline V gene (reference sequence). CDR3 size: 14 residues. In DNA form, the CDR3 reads TGTGCCACTGGGTCAGGGAGAAACGCCTACGAGCAGTACTTC. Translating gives CATGSGRNAYEQYF.

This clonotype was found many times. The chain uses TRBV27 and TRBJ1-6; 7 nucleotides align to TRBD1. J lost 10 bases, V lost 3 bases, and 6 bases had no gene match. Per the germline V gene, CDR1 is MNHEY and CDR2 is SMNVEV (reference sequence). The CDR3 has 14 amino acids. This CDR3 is CASSLGRGGSPLHF. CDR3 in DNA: TGTGCCAGCAGTTTGGGCAGGGGGGGATCACCCCTCCACTTT.

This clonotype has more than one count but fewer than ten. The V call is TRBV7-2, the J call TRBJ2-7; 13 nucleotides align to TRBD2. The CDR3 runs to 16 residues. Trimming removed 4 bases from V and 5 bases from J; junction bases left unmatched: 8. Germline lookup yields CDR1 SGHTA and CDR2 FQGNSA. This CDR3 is CASSSTPGLAGHEQYF. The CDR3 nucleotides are TGTGCCAGCAGCTCTACCCCGGGACTAGCGGGACACGAGCAGTACTTC.